Following are 13 T cell receptor beta chains from one sample sequenced in a study of PD-1 blockade in classical Hodgkin lymphoma. Only in-frame clones appear in the TCRdb table, and some are missing; sequencing was by immunoSEQ multiplex PCR. The sample contains roughly 60,000 clones, 88% of which appear only once. With no exception, relapse followed autologous stem cell transplantation in all patients, and brentuximab vedotin exposure varied. The input for sequencing was peripheral blood mononuclear cells (PBMCs), taken before the second cycle of nivolumab. The receptors were sampled from a human donor with classical Hodgkin lymphoma.

V is TRBV7-9 and J is TRBJ2-2; the D gene is possibly TRBD2 (6 bases). Germline V CDR1 and CDR2: SEHNR, FQNEAQ (reference sequence). The CDR3 runs 15 residues. The germline V and J ends were trimmed by 6 bases and 4 bases, with 15 bases remaining between them. The CDR3 DNA is TGTGCCAGCAGTTCCACGGGAGCCTCCACCGGGGAGCTGTTTTTT. Protein sequence: CASSSTGASTGELFF.

This clone was picked up one time. The chain employs TRBV5-6 and TRBJ2-2; TRBD1 agrees at 7 bases. V lost 0 bases, J lost 6 bases, and 5 bases stayed unmatched. The CDR3 loop spans 15 amino acids. Germline CDR1 is SGHDT and CDR2 is YYEEEE. This CDR3 reads CASSLGQGRAGELFF. CDR3 bases: TGTGCCAGCAGCTTGGGACAGGGAAGGGCCGGGGAGCTGTTTTTT.

J is TRBJ2-7 and V is TRBV6-5; 9 bases match TRBD1. Germline CDR1 and CDR2: MNHEY and SVGAGI. V dropped 1 base and J dropped 2; count of bases not matched to a gene: 3. The CDR3 loop spans 15 amino acids. The CDR3 DNA sequence: TGTGCCAGCAGTTACTTCGGGACAGGGACCTACGAGCAGTACTTC. Protein sequence: CASSYFGTGTYEQYF.

This chain joins TRBV19 and TRBJ1-5; TRBD1 matches at 11 bases. The V gene's germline CDR1 is LNHDA and CDR2 SQIVND (reference sequence). There are 16 residues in the CDR3. The V and J ends lost 0 bases and 9 bases, in that order; junction bases with no gene match: 7. The CDR3 sequence: CASSIDPGTGGLPQHF. For the CDR3, the DNA is TGTGCCAGTAGTATAGATCCCGGGACAGGGGGATTGCCCCAGCATTTT. Complete variable domain (other parts from reference TRBV19 and TRBJ1-5): DGGITQSPKYLFRKEGQNVTLSCEQNLNHDAMYWYRQDPGQGLRLIYYSQIVNDFQKGDIAEGYSVSREKKESFPLTVTSAQKNPTAFYLCASSIDPGTGGLPQHFGDGTRLSIL.

V and J are TRBV10-3 and TRBJ2-7, with 9 bases identical to TRBD1. CDR1 and CDR2 (germline): ENHRY, SYGVKD. V lost 6 bases and J lost 1; bases outside the gene matches: 4. This CDR3 spans 14 amino acids. The DNA of the CDR3 is TGTGCCATCAGCCAACAGGGGGCGTCCTACGAGCAGTACTTC. Its translation: CAISQQGASYEQYF.

The table lists this clone with a few counts. V is TRBV7-9 and J is TRBJ1-1, with D unresolved. CDR3 length: 13 residues. Germline V gives CDR1 SEHNR, CDR2 FQNEAQ (reference sequence). Trimming cost V 4 bases and J 4 bases, with 10 bases left between them. As DNA, the CDR3 is TGTGCCAGCAGCTACTCGGGTGGCACTGAAGCTTTCTTT. Encoded protein: CASSYSGGTEAFF.

This clone came up a few times. The chain joins TRBV5-1 to TRBJ1-4; the D is unclear. This CDR3 contains 13 residues. V was clipped by 4 bases and J by 8 bases, with 12 bases between them. Germline assignment: CDR1 SGHRS and CDR2 YFSETQ. CDR3 loop: CASSLRRSEKLFF. The CDR3 DNA follows: TGCGCCAGCAGCCTGCGACGGTCCGAAAAACTGTTTTTT.

The rearrangement uses TRBV18 and TRBJ2-5; no clear D. The CDR3 is 14 amino acids. CDR1 is KGHSH and CDR2 is LQKENI in the germline V gene. V was cut by 3 bases and J by 2 bases, with 10 bases left in between. CDR3 protein: CASSPAAAQETQYF. The CDR3 DNA sequence: TGTGCCAGCTCACCGGCGGCAGCTCAAGAGACCCAGTACTTC.

The chain couples TRBV5-1 to TRBJ2-1; D uncertain. The germline V and J ends were trimmed by 4 bases and 0 bases, with 5 bases remaining between them. CDR3 length equals 13 residues. Germline V gives CDR1 SGHRS, CDR2 YFSETQ. The CDR3 loop reads CASSGDSYNEQFF. The CDR3 DNA is TGCGCCAGCAGCGGGGACTCCTACAATGAGCAGTTCTTC.

J is TRBJ2-3 and V is TRBV5-1, with D hard to call. The CDR3 runs 13 residues. V lost 2 bases, J lost 6 bases, and 10 bases lay in between. Per the germline V gene, CDR1 is SGHRS and CDR2 is YFSETQ. This CDR3 reads CASSFPTSDTQYF. The CDR3 DNA reads TGCGCCAGCAGCTTCCCAACATCGGATACGCAGTATTTT.

The chain joins TRBV11-2 to TRBJ2-7; tentative D call: TRBD2 (5 bases). The germline CDR1 and CDR2 sequences are SGHAT and FQNNGV. The CDR3 spans 14 residues. The V end lost 3 bases, the J end lost 6 bases, and 15 bases lay between the germline ends. The CDR3 loop is CASSLAGPTGEQYF. CDR3 nucleotide sequence: TGTGCCAGCAGCTTGGCGGGCCCTACCGGCGAGCAGTACTTC.

The chain combines TRBV6-4 with TRBJ2-7; D ambiguous. Germline loops: CDR1 MRHNA, CDR2 SNTAGT. Trimming pared 3 bases from V and 1 base from J, leaving 13 bases between. The CDR3 extends over 15 amino acids. The CDR3 nucleotides are TGTGCCAGCAGTGAAGAGTGGGGTGATTCCTACGAGCAGTACTTC. As protein: CASSEEWGDSYEQYF.

A single count supports this clone. The chain combines TRBV28 with TRBJ2-5; 13 bases agree with TRBD2. The CDR3 spans 15 residues. With 5 bases clipped from V and 5 bases from J, the junction kept 5 bases outside the gene matches. Germline CDR1 and CDR2: MDHEN and SYDVKM. DNA for the CDR3: TGTGCCAGCAGTAGTCCGGGACTAGCGGGGGAGACCCAGTACTTC. Translating it yields CASSSPGLAGETQYF.